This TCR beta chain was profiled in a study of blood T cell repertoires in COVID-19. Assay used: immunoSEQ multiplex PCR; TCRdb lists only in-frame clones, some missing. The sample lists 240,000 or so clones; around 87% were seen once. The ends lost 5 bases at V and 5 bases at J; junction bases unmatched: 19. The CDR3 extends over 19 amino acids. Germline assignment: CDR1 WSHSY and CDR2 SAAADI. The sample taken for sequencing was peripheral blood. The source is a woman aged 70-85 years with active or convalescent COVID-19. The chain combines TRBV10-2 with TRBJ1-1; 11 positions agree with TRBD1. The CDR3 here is CASSPWITGTGGSGTEAFF. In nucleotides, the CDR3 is TGCGCCAGCAGTCCTTGGATAACCGGGACAGGGGGAAGTGGGACTGAAGCTTTCTTT.